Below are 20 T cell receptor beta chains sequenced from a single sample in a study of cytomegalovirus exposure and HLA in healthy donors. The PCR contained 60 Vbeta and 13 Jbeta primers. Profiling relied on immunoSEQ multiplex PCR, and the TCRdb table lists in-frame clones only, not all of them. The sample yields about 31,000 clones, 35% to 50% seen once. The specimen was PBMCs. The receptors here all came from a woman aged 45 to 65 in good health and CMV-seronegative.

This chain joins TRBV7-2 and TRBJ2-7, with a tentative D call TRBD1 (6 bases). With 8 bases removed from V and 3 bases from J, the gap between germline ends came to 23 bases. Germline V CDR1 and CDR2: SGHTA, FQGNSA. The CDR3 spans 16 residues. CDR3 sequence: CASGSPRAGAYYEQYF. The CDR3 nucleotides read TGTGCCAGCGGCTCCCCCCGGGCAGGGGCTTACTACGAGCAGTACTTC.

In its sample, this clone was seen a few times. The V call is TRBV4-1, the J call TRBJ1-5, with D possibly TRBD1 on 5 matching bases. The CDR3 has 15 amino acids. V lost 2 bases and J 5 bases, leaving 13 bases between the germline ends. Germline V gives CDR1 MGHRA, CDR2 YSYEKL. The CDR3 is CASSQRFQTDQPQHF. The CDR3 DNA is TGCGCCAGCAGCCAAAGATTTCAGACAGATCAGCCCCAGCATTTT.

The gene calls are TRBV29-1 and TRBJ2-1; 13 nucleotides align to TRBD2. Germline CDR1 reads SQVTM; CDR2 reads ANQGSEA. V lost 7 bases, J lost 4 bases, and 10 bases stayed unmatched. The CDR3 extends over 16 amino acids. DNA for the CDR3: TGCAGCGCCGATGGGACTAGCGGGATTCTTTACAATGAGCAGTTCTTC. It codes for CSADGTSGILYNEQFF.

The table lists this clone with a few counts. CDR3 protein: CASSPTAYNSPLHF. DNA for the CDR3: TGTGCCAGCAGCCCTACGGCCTATAATTCACCCCTCCACTTT. The chain uses TRBV5-4 and TRBJ1-6; D gene unclear. Trimming shortened V by 4 bases and J by 2 bases, and 7 bases separated the two germline ends. The CDR3 sequence is 14 residues long. The V gene's germline CDR1 is SGHNT and CDR2 YYREEE (reference sequence).

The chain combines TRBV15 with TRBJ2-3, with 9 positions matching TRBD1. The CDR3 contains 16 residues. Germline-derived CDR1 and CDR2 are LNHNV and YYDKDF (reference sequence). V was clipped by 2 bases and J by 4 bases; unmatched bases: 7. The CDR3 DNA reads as TGTGCCACCAGCAGAAGTTGGGGACAGGGATCAGATACGCAGTATTTT. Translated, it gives CATSRSWGQGSDTQYF.

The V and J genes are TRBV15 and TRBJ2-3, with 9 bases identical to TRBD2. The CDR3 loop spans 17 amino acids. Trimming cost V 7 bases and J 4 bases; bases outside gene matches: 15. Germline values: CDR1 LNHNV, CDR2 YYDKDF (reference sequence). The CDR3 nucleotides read TGTGCCACCACCCCCGCCGCGGGAGGGTTGAGGGCAGATACGCAGTATTTT. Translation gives CATTPAAGGLRADTQYF. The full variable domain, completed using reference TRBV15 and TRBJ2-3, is DAMVIQNPRYQVTQFGKPVTLSCSQTLNHNVMYWYQQKSSQAPKLLFHYYDKDFNNEADTPDNFQSRRPNTSFCFLDIRSPGLGDTAMYLCATTPAAGGLRADTQYFGPGTRLTVL.

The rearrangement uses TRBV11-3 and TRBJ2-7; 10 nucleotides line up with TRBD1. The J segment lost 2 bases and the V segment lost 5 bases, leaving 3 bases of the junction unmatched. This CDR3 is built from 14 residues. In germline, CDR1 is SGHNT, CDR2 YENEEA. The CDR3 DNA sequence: TGTGCCAGCAGCCCGGACAGGGGGGCCTACGAGCAGTACTTC. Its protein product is CASSPDRGAYEQYF.

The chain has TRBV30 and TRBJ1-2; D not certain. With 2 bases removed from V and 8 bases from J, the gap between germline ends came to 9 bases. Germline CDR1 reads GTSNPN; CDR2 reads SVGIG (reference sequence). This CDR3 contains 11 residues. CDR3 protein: CAWSHAAGYTF. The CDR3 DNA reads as TGTGCCTGGAGTCACGCGGCCGGCTACACCTTC.

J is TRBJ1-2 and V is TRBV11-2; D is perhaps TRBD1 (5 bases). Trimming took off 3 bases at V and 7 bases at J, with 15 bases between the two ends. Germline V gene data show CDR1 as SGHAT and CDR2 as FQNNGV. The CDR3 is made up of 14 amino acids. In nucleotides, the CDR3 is TGTGCCAGCAGCTTTGCGGGGCAGGGAGGTGGCTACACCTTC. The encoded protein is CASSFAGQGGGYTF. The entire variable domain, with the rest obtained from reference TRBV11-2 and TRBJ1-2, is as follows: EAGVAQSPRYKIIEKRQSVAFWCNPISGHATLYWYQQILGQGPKLLIQFQNNGVVDDSQLPKDRFSAERLKGVDSTLKIQPAKLEDSAVYLCASSFAGQGGGYTFGSGTRLTVV.

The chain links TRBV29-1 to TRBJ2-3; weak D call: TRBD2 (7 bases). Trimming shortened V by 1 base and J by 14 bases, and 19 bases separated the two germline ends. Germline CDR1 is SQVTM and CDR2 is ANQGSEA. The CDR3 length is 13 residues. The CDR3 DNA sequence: TGCAGCGTTGAAGGAAACGAGGGGGGGCATAGGTATTTT. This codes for CSVEGNEGGHRYF.

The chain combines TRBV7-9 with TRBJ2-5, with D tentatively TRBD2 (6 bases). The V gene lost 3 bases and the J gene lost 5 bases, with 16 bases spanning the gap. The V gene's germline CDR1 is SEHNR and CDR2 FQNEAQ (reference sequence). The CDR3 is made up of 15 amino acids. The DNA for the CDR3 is TGTGCCAGCAGCTTCCTCCGGGGGAATTTGGAGACCCAGTACTTC. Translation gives CASSFLRGNLETQYF.

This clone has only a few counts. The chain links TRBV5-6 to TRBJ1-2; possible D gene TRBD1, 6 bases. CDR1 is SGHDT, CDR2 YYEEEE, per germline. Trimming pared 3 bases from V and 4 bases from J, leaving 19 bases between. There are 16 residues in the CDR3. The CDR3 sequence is CASSSQQGDGTYGYTF. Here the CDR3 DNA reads TGTGCCAGCAGCTCGCAACAGGGTGACGGGACCTATGGCTACACCTTC.

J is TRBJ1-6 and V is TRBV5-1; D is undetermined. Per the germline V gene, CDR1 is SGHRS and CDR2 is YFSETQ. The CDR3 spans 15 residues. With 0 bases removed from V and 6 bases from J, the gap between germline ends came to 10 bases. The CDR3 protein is CASSLDQASNSPLHF. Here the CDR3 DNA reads TGCGCCAGCAGCTTGGACCAGGCGTCTAATTCACCCCTCCACTTT.

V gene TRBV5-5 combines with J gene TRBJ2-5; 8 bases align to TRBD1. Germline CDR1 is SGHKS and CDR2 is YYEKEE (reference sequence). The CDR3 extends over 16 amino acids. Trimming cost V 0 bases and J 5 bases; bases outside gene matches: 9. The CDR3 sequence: CASSLETGVWDETQYF. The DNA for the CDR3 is TGTGCCAGCAGCTTGGAGACAGGGGTGTGGGATGAGACCCAGTACTTC. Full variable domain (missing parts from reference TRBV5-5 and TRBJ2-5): DAGVTQSPTHLIKTRGQQVTLRCSPISGHKSVSWYQQVLGQGPQFIFQYYEKEERGRGNFPDRFSARQFPNYSSELNVNALLLGDSALYLCASSLETGVWDETQYFGPGTRLLVL.

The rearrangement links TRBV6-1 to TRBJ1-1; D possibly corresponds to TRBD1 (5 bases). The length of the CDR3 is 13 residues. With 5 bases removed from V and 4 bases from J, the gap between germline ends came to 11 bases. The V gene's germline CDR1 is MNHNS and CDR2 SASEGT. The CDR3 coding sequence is TGTGCCAGCAGTAGACAGCGGGCCACTGAAGCTTTCTTT. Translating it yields CASSRQRATEAFF.

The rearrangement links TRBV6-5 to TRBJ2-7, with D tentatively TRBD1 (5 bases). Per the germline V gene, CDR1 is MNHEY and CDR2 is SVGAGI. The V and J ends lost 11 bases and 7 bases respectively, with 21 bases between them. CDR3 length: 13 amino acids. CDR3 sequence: CAAGPTDPREQYF. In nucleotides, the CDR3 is TGTGCCGCTGGACCGACAGATCCCAGGGAGCAGTACTTC.

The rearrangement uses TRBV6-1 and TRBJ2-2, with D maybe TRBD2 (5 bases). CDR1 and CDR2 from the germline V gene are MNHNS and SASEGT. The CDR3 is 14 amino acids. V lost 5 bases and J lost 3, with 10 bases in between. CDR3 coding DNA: TGTGCCAGCAGTCCTAGCCATGACACCGGGGAGCTGTTTTTT. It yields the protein CASSPSHDTGELFF.

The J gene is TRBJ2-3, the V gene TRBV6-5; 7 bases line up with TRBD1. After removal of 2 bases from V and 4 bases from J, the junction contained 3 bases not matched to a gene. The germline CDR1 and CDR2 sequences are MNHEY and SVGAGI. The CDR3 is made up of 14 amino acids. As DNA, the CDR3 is TGTGCCAGCAGTTACCTGACAGGGCCAGATACGCAGTATTTT. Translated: CASSYLTGPDTQYF.

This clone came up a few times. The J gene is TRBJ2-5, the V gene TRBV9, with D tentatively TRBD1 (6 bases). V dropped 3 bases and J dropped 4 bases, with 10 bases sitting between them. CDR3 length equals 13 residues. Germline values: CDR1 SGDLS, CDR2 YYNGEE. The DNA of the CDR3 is TGTGCCAGCAGCGACCTAGGGGGAGAGACCCAGTACTTC. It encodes CASSDLGGETQYF.

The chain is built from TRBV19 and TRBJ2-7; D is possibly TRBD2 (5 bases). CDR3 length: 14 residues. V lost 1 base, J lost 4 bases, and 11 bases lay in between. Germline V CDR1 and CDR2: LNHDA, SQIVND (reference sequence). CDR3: CASSIVLAAYEQYF. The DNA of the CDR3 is TGTGCCAGTAGTATAGTTCTAGCAGCGTACGAGCAGTACTTC.